This T cell receptor (beta chain) was sequenced during a study of blood T cell repertoires in COVID-19. Study information: Collection of acute and convalescent COVID-19 samples took place in the United States, Italy and Spain. PBMCs, B-cell-depleted T cells, or T cells were the source of the cDNA or gDNA that made up the material.

Using immunoSEQ multiplex PCR, the repertoire was profiled, and TCRdb retains in-frame clones only, with some absent. The data show over 150,000 clones, roughly nine tenths seen once. Sequenced material: peripheral blood. The receptor comes from a man between 45 and 60 years old with acute or convalescent COVID-19.

The CDR3 loop is CASSADRDGYTF. CDR3 nucleotides: TGTGCCAGCAGCGCTGACAGGGATGGCTACACCTTC. This chain connects TRBV13 to TRBJ1-2; 7 bases are shared with TRBD1. The CDR3 contains 12 residues. The germline CDR1 and CDR2 sequences are PRHDT and FYEKMQ (reference sequence). Losses at the gene ends were 5 bases for V and 6 bases for J; bases not matched to a gene: 3.